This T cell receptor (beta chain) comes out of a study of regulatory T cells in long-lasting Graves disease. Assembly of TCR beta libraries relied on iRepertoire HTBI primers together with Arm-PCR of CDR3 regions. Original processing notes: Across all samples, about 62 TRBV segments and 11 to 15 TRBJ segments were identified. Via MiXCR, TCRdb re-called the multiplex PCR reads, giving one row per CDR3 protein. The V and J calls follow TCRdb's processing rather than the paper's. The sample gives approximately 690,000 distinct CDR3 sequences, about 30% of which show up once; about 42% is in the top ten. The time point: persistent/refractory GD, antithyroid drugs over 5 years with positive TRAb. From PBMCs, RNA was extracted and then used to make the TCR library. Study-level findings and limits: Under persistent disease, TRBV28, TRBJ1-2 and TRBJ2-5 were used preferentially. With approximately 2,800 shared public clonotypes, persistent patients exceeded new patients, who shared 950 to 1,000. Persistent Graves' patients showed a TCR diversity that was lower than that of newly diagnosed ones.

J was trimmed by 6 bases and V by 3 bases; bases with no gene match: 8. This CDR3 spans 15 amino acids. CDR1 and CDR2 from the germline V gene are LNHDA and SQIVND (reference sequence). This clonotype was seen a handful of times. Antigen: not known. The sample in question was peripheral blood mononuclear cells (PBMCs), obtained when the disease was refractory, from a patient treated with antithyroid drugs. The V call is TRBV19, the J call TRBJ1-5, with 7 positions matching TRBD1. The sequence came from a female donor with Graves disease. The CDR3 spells CASSMTGRGGQPQHF. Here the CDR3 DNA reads TGTGCCAGTAGTATGACAGGGCGGGGCGGTCAGCCCCAGCATTTT.